A single T cell receptor (beta chain) is shown here with its context. The data derive from a study of beta chain features in type 1 diabetes. From germline, CDR1 is SGHRS and CDR2 YFSETQ. This CDR3 is 15 amino acids long. V gave up 2 bases and J gave up 1 base, with 7 bases separating them. The investigators reverse transcribed all of the isolated RNA, so they sequenced expressed TCRB transcripts. Assay used: immunoSEQ multiplex PCR; TCRdb lists only in-frame clones, some missing. The sample records about 620,000 clones, around 15% being singletons. CD4+ naive, central memory, regulatory and stem cell-like memory cells were sorted via CD45RO/CCR7/CD25/CD127/CD95/CD27.

Sequenced: naive CD4+ T cells from blood. The chain uses TRBV5-1 and TRBJ2-6; tentative D call: TRBD1 (6 bases). This receptor was identified in a man between 18 and 29 years old in good health. CDR3 coding DNA: TGCGCCAGCAGCTTACAGGGTTCTGGGGCCAACGTCCTGACTTTC. As protein: CASSLQGSGANVLTF. Together with reference TRBV5-1 and TRBJ2-6, the CDR3 gives the full variable domain: KAGVTQTPRYLIKTRGQQVTLSCSPISGHRSVSWYQQTPGQGLQFLFEYFSETQRNKGNFPGRFSGRQFSNSRSEMNVSTLELGDSALYLCASSLQGSGANVLTFGAGSRLTVL.